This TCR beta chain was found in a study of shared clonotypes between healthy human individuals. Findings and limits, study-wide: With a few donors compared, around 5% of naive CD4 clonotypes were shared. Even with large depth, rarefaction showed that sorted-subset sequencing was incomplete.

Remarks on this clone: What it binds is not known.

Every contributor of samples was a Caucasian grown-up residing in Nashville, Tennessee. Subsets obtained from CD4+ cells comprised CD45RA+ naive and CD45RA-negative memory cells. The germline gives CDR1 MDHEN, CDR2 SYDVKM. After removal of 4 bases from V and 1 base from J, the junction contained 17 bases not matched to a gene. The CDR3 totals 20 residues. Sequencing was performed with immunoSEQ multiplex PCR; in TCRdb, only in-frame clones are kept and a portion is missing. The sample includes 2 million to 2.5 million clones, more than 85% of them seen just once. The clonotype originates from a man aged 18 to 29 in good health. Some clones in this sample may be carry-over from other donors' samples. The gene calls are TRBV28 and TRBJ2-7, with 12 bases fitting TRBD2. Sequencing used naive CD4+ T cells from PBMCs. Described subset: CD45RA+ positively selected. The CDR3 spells CASSSPPGLAGSGRSYEQYF. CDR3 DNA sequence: TGTGCCAGCAGTTCCCCCCCGGGACTAGCGGGTTCGGGTCGATCCTACGAGCAGTACTTC.